The T cell receptor (beta chain) under discussion was sequenced for a study of regulatory and conventional T cells in RAG deficiency (TCRdb year 2017). Context from the whole study: The study used high-throughput TCR beta sequencing to compare repertoire diversity and composition of Treg, conventional CD4+ and CD8+ T cells between RAG-deficient patients and healthy controls. Study-wide conclusions, independent of this receptor: Rather than being bona fide Treg cells, the sorted CD25-high CD127-low cells in Omenn syndrome patients may represent peripherally activated cells. Unique TCR beta sequences from Treg cells were around 100-fold fewer in Omenn syndrome and CID/AS patients than controls, versus approximately 9.9-fold for other subsets. Markedly lower Shannon entropy and higher Simpson indices were observed in RAG-deficient patients than in control T-cell subpopulations. Some T-cell subset analyses were not performed for some subjects. All patient T-cell subsets had shorter CDR3 lengths; Omenn syndrome patients showed >80% Treg-Tconv repertoire overlap at nucleotide and amino acid level.

Before genomic DNA extraction, regulatory T cells were isolated from blood as CD4+CD25-high CD127-low cells. Roughly eight healthy control donors served as the comparison group for repertoire analyses. As regards this clone: Which antigen it targets is not known. Base qualities were left out, and no much larger clone turns up one base away.

The library was obtained by the immunoSEQ multiplex PCR assay. Rearranged TCR beta chain products were amplified from genomic DNA of sorted T-cell subsets and sequenced. The original pipeline was this. Shannon entropy and Simpson indices were used to measure the diversity of productive TCR beta rearrangements in each repertoire. To assess clonal expansion, the frequencies of the 100 most abundant productive TCR beta clonotypes were added up as a share of total reads. The TRB repertoires were scored with a self-reactivity index built on which amino acids appear at CDR3beta positions 6 and 7. Two-way ANOVA was applied to the repertoire analyses, whereas Student t or Mann-Whitney tests were applied to the flow cytometric analyses. The immuneACCESS repertoire file appears here via TCRdb, limited to in-frame rearrangements. These files lack a portion of the clones; in checked studies, under half of the deficit traces to unresolved V genes, and the cause of the others is not known. V, J and clone size are taken as reported in that table, and D and trimming were inferred from the DNA itself. Within this sample are about 30,000 clones, with 75% to 95% of them counted one time only. The biggest ten clones account for over 0.7% of the sample.

From the cysteine up to the phenylalanine, the CDR3 has a length of 14 residues. Only CDR3 DNA remains: 42 bases, in frame from the first base. CDR1 SGDLS and CDR2 YYNGEE were looked up in the germline V gene. The junction carries 14 bases between V and J, which are trimmed by 1 base and 6 bases respectively. The sample was also linked to a second study, of regulatory T cells. As noted in the second study: The multiplex PCR used 52 forward TRBV primers and 13 reverse TRBJ primers, with assay-based and computational corrections for amplification bias. In patients, repertoires had restricted unique TRB V-J pairs and skewed V and J gene usage, with regulatory T cells showing the most marked changes. Between CD3G-deficient patients and healthy controls, the study compared T-cell receptor beta repertoires in sorted regulatory T cells, conventional CD4+ T cells and CD8+ T cells. Peripheral blood mononuclear cells were isolated by Ficoll density separation. Within the immunoSEQ assay, multiplex PCR amplified rearranged TRB loci from genomic DNA. Sequencing of the TRB amplicons was done on an Illumina HiSeq platform. Raw sequences were error-filtered and aligned to reference gene sequences by custom algorithms and were subsequently analyzed with the immunoSEQ online tools. The frequencies of productive and nonproductive TRB rearrangements were evaluated among unique sequences as well as among total sequences. For group comparisons, t tests, Mann-Whitney tests or two-way ANOVA were performed in Prism software.

Sequencing used Tregs sorted from blood. The sequence links TRBV9 to TRBJ2-7; the D region possibly corresponds to TRBD1 (6 bases align). The clonotype originates from a human donor in good health. DNA sequence: TGTGCCAGCAGCGTATCAGGGGTGGGCGGCGAGCAGTACTTC. Its product reads: CASSVSGVGGEQYF.